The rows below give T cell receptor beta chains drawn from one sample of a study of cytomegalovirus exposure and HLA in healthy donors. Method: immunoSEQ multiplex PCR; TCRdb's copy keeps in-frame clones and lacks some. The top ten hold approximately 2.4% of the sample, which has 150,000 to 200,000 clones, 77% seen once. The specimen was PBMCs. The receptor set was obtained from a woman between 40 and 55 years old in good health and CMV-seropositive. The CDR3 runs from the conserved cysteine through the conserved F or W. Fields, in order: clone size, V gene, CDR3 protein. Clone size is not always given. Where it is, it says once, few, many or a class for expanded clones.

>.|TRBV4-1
CASSQEAAGFYEQYF
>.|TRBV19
CASSGPGTPTYEQYF
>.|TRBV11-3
CASSLRTGNEAFF
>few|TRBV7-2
CASSSAAGGPHTQYF
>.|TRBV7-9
CASSTGGTDTQYF
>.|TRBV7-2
CASSPQAGGPQETQYF
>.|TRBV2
CASKNEGTDTQYF
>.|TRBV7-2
CASTQRKATEAFF
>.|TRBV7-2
CASSHGGPIETQYF
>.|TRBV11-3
CASSLVVEMNTEAFF
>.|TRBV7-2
CASSSPRGGSSYNEQFF
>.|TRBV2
CASSRESYEQYF
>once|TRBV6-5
CATGQGGAEAFF
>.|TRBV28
CATHPSRETQYF
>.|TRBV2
CASSERGWGTEAFF
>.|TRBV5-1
CASSLWRGAYEQYF
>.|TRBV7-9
CASSRGGANSYEQYF
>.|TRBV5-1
CASQGGSSYNEQFF
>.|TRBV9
CASSVAGISHSPLHF
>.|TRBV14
CASSRTPGKNTEAFF
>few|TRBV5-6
CASSYGGGRASGNTIYF
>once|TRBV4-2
CASSRNPSGSHNEQFF
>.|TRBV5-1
CASSLLTSGQETQYF
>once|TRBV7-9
CSSSLSRGQYTEAFF
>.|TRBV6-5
CASSPVNTKSYEQYF
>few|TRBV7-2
CASSLGTGGTANYGYTF
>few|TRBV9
CASRLEGDTGELFF
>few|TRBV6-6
CASSSPVSGELFF
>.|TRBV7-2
CASSLGGGSGNTIYF
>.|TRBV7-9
CASSLGEGPTVNEKLFF
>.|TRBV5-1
CASSPGLAGAQFF
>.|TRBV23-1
CASSRPGQGDF
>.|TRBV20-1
CSAYRVHEQFF
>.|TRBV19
CASMEQGSGNTIYF
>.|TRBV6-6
CASTTFKGAGTEAFF
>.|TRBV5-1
CASSPRGAGNSYMGYNEQFF
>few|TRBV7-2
CASSLDGGGTEAFF
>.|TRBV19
CASSMTGEGRTQYF
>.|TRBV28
CASRVGGAPPEAFF
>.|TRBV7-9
CASRRGLLEKLFF
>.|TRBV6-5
CASSYSSDPQGGELFF
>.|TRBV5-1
CASSYGTSSETQYF
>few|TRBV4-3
CASSPYRGLSNTEAFF
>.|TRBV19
CASSGASGGHNEQFF
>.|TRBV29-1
CSVETPGEGGYTF
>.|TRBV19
CASSGGRDGYYGYTF
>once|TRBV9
CASSADRGQGEKLFF
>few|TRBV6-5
CASSYGGFTEAFF